The rows below give T cell receptor beta chains drawn from one sample of a study of blood T cell repertoires in COVID-19. Clones were sequenced by immunoSEQ multiplex PCR, and TCRdb holds only the in-frame ones, with some missing. The data contain some 270,000 clones, under 90% of them seen just once; the ten biggest clones take up 1.9%. The material sequenced was PBMCs or T cells enriched from blood (not recorded which). These receptor sequences come from a woman in her sixties or seventies who had recovered from COVID-19. Both conserved end residues are part of each CDR3. Fields, in order: D gene, V gene, J gene, clone size, CDR3 DNA, CDR3 protein. The D gene is left open where the match is weak. The size field is filled for only some rows; it gives once, few, many or a size class.

D gene: TRBD1
V gene: TRBV5-1
J gene: TRBJ2-2
clone size: few
CDR3 DNA: TGCGCCAGCAGGGAACAGGGGATGTCCGGGGAGCTGTTTTTT
CDR3 protein: CASREQGMSGELFF

D gene: .
V gene: TRBV28
J gene: TRBJ1-3
clone size: .
CDR3 DNA: TGTGCCAGCATCCCAGGGTCTTCTGGAAACACCATATATTTT
CDR3 protein: CASIPGSSGNTIYF

D gene: TRBD2
V gene: TRBV4-1
J gene: TRBJ2-6
clone size: .
CDR3 DNA: TGCGCCAGCAGCCAAGGACTAGCGGGGCTCTCTGGGGCCAACGTCCTGACTTTC
CDR3 protein: CASSQGLAGLSGANVLTF

D gene: .
V gene: TRBV3-1/TRBV3-2
J gene: TRBJ2-5
clone size: .
CDR3 DNA: TGTGCCAGCAGCCAAGATTGGCAATTTAAAGAGACCCAGTACTTC
CDR3 protein: CASSQDWQFKETQYF

D gene: TRBD2
V gene: TRBV5-4
J gene: TRBJ2-4
clone size: .
CDR3 DNA: TGTGCCAGCAGCTTTGGTAGCGGGAGGGCCTCGGCCAAAAACATTCAGTACTTC
CDR3 protein: CASSFGSGRASAKNIQYF

D gene: TRBD1
V gene: TRBV10-2
J gene: TRBJ2-2
clone size: .
CDR3 DNA: TGCGCCAGCAGAGGGACAGGGTTCACCGGGGAGCTGTTTTTT
CDR3 protein: CASRGTGFTGELFF

D gene: .
V gene: TRBV6-5
J gene: TRBJ1-1
clone size: .
CDR3 DNA: TGTGCCAGCGGTAGGGGTTCGAACACTGAAGCTTTCTTT
CDR3 protein: CASGRGSNTEAFF

D gene: .
V gene: TRBV5-6
J gene: TRBJ2-7
clone size: .
CDR3 DNA: TGTGCCAGCAGCTTGTCTTCCTACGAGCAGTACTTC
CDR3 protein: CASSLSSYEQYF

D gene: TRBD2
V gene: TRBV9
J gene: TRBJ2-1
clone size: .
CDR3 DNA: TGTGCCAGCAGCGTAAAGAGCGGGGCGCCCAATGAGCAGTTCTTC
CDR3 protein: CASSVKSGAPNEQFF

D gene: .
V gene: TRBV9
J gene: TRBJ1-2
clone size: .
CDR3 DNA: TGTGCCAGCAGCGTAGGGGACTCATCAGGTGGCTACACCTTC
CDR3 protein: CASSVGDSSGGYTF

D gene: .
V gene: TRBV13
J gene: TRBJ1-1
clone size: .
CDR3 DNA: TGTGCCAGCAGCTTAGAACGGTTCACTGAAGCTTTCTTT
CDR3 protein: CASSLERFTEAFF